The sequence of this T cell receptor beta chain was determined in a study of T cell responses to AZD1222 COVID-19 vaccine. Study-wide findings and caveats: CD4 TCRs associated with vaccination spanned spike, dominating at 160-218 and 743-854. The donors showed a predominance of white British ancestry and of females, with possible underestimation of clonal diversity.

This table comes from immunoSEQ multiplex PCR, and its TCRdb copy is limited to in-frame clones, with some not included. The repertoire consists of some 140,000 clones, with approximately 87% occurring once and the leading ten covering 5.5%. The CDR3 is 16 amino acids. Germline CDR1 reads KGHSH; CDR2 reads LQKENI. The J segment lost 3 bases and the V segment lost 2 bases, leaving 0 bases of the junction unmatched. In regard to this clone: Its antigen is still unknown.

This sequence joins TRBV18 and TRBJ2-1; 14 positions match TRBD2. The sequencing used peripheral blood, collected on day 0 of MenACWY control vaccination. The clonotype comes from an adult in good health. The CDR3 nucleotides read TGTGCCAGCTCACCAGGACTAGCGGGAGGCTACAATGAGCAGTTCTTC. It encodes CASSPGLAGGYNEQFF.